The source of this TCR beta chain is a study of T-cell memory formation after mild COVID-19. The junction had 7 bases not matched to a gene; V was cut back by 3 bases and J by 5 bases. Germline V lookup: CDR1 LNHDA, CDR2 SQIVND (reference sequence). The CDR3 is 15 residues long. 5'RACE primed at constant segments yielded TCR alpha and TCR beta cDNA libraries bearing sample barcodes and UMIs. TCRdb reprocessed the 5' RACE reads with MiXCR, giving one entry per CDR3 protein. In the table there are about 350,000 distinct CDR3 sequences, roughly 13% of which are singletons. This TCR was sampled from a man younger than 30 who had mild COVID-19 (a few samples of this study predate the infection). Cell type and time point are not known. Specimen: PBMCs or a T cell subset sorted from them (not recorded which). The chain recombines TRBV19 with TRBJ1-2; 9 bases line up with TRBD1. CDR3 region: CASSIGPGTGYGYTF. Written as DNA, the CDR3 is TGTGCCAGTAGTATCGGCCCCGGGACAGGGTATGGCTACACCTTC.